This TCR beta chain derives from a study of OX40 agonist ivuxolimab in advanced cancers. Study as a whole: An agonistic human IgG2 monoclonal antibody against OX40 (CD134) was given. Under the entry rules, prior anti-PD-1, anti-PD-L1 or anti-CTLA-4 therapy was allowed, and less than 50% had some. The study's findings and limits: Within 6 weeks, CD4+ and CD8+ blood T cells expanded clonally at 0.1 to 3.0 mg/kg.

Here immunoSEQ multiplex PCR was the method, and the copy in TCRdb shows in-frame clones only, minus some. The data show tens of thousands of clones, with about nine tenths seen just once and roughly 0.5% held by the top ten. As regards this clone: Its cognate antigen is unknown.

The TCR comes from an adult with an advanced solid tumor such as melanoma, head and neck, liver or kidney cancer. Material: CD4+ or CD8+ T cells sorted from blood, obtained in a trial of the OX40 agonist ivuxolimab.

This CDR3 is CATRLAGSYEQYF. The CDR3 DNA is TGTGCCACCAGACTAGCGGGTAGCTACGAGCAGTACTTC. V gene TRBV19 combines with J gene TRBJ2-7; 10 positions agree with TRBD2. The V gene's germline CDR1 is LNHDA and CDR2 SQIVND (reference sequence). Trimming at V came to 10 bases and at J to 3 bases, leaving 6 bases not matched to a gene. The CDR3 totals 13 residues.